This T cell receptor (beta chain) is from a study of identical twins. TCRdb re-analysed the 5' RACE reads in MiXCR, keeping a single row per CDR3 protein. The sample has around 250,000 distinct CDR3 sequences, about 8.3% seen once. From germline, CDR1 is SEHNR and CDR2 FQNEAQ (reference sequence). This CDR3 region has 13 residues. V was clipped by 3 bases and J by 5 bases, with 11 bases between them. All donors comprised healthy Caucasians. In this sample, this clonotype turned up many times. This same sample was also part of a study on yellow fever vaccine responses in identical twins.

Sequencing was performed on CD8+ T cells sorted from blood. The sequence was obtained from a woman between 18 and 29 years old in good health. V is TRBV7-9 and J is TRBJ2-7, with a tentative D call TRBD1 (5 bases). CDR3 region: CASSFPQDNEQYF. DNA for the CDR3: TGTGCCAGCAGCTTCCCACAGGATAACGAGCAGTACTTC.